This paragraph reports one T cell receptor beta chain. As yet, its antigen is unknown. The data derive from a study of T cell responses to AZD1222 COVID-19 vaccine. Study-wide results and caveats: Among the donors, most were white British and more were female, and clonal diversity was possibly underestimated. Mapped onto spike, vaccine-associated CD4 TCRs spanned it and were dominant at 160-218 and 743-854.

The repertoire was sequenced with immunoSEQ multiplex PCR; TCRdb's copy has only in-frame clones and lacks some. Among about 82,000 clones, roughly 80% were seen once, and the ten largest hold approximately 1.3%. The sample consisted of peripheral blood, taken 28 days after the second AZD1222 dose. The receptor comes from an adult who received the AZD1222 COVID-19 vaccine.

CDR3 DNA: TGTGCCAGCAGAGAAAACACTCGGACTAGCGGGAGCACAGATACGCAGTATTTT. This codes for CASRENTRTSGSTDTQYF. The V and J genes are TRBV2 and TRBJ2-3; TRBD2 agrees at 11 bases. CDR1 and CDR2 from the germline V gene are SNHLY and FYNNEI. The CDR3 contains 18 residues. The ends lost 6 bases at V and 0 bases at J; junction bases unmatched: 11. The full variable domain, its missing parts supplied by reference TRBV2 and TRBJ2-3, is EPEVTQTPSHQVTQMGQEVILRCVPISNHLYFYWYRQILGQKVEFLVSFYNNEISEKSEIFDDQFSVERPDGSNFTLKIRSTKLEDSAMYFCASRENTRTSGSTDTQYFGPGTRLTVL.